This record covers a single T cell receptor beta chain. Its antigen is as yet unknown. The entry originates in a study of vaccination and CD4 T cells after COVID-19. The CDR3 loop spans 16 amino acids. The V gene end was trimmed by 3 bases and the J gene end by 2 bases; junction bases not matched to a gene: 3. Germline CDR1 LNHDA, CDR2 SQIVND (reference sequence). At the Johns Hopkins FTIC core, DNA taken from cultured CD4+ T cells was sequenced by way of the Oncomine TCR Beta short-read assay. A single record per CDR3 protein comes from TCRdb applying MiXCR to the PCR reads. The table includes fewer than 15,000 distinct CDR3 sequences, around 47% detected once. Treatment denoted: roughly ten-day PBMC culture with coronavirus spike peptide pools or control peptides (ViraFEST assay).

The sample taken for sequencing was CD4+ T cells from blood, cultured in vitro. This TCR came from a human donor who had recovered from COVID-19. The V call is TRBV19, the J call TRBJ1-5, with 11 positions matching TRBD1. This chain's CDR3 is CASSIRDRGGNQPQHF. In DNA, the CDR3 is TGTGCCAGTAGTATCCGGGACAGGGGGGGCAATCAGCCCCAGCATTTT.